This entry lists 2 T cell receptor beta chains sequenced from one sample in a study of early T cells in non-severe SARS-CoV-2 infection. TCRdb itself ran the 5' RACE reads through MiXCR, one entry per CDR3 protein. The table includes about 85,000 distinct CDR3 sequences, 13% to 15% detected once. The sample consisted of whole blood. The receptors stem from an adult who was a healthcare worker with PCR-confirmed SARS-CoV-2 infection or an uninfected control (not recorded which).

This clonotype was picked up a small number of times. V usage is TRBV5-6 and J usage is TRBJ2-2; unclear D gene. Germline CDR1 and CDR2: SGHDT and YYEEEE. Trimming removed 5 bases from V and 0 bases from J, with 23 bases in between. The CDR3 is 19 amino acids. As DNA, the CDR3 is TGTGCCAGCAGGTTAAGGTCCACCTCGAGCATGGCGAACACCGGGGAGCTGTTTTTT. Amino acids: CASRLRSTSSMANTGELFF.

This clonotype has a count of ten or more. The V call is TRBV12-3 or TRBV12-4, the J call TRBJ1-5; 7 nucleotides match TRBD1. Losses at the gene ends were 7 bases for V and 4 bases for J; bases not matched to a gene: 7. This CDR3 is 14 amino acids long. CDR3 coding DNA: TGTGCCAGCACTTTGGGGACAGAGAATCAGCCCCAGCATTTT. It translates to CASTLGTENQPQHF.